This is a list of T cell receptor beta chains from one sample in a study of PD-1 blockade in classical Hodgkin lymphoma. This table comes from immunoSEQ multiplex PCR, and its TCRdb copy is limited to in-frame clones, with some not included. Of approximately 46,000 clones in the sample, about 73% were seen once. The material was peripheral blood mononuclear cells (PBMCs), obtained at baseline. The receptors originated from a human donor with classical Hodgkin lymphoma. CDR3s include the opening cysteine and the closing phenylalanine or tryptophan.

CDR3 protein: CASRSETGGDTEAFF
V gene: TRBV19
J gene: TRBJ1-1

CDR3 protein: CASSSRTSGMRNEQFF
V gene: TRBV7-6
J gene: TRBJ2-1

CDR3 protein: CASNPLKGRFNSPLHF
V gene: TRBV28
J gene: TRBJ1-6

CDR3 protein: CASLQGGVDEQYF
V gene: TRBV2
J gene: TRBJ2-7

CDR3 protein: CASSCPGTEVQPQHF
V gene: TRBV7-7
J gene: TRBJ1-5

CDR3 protein: CASSPQGAEAFF
V gene: TRBV5-1
J gene: TRBJ1-1

CDR3 protein: CASSSDTSYEQYF
V gene: TRBV11-2
J gene: TRBJ2-7

CDR3 protein: CASSQDRALNYEQYF
V gene: TRBV23-1
J gene: TRBJ2-7

CDR3 protein: CASSLVGTESYEQYF
V gene: TRBV7-8
J gene: TRBJ2-7

CDR3 protein: CASRGPSLAKNIQYF
V gene: TRBV28
J gene: TRBJ2-4

CDR3 protein: CSVEFPDRSYNEQFF
V gene: TRBV29-1
J gene: TRBJ2-1

CDR3 protein: CASSSTPPEAFF
V gene: TRBV6-1
J gene: TRBJ1-1

CDR3 protein: CAGSEQAGSTDTQYF
V gene: TRBV6-1
J gene: TRBJ2-3

CDR3 protein: CASSPDPEGGDTQYF
V gene: TRBV7-9
J gene: TRBJ2-3

CDR3 protein: CASSPGVGNQPQHF
V gene: TRBV6-5
J gene: TRBJ1-5

CDR3 protein: CASKFTTSNSPLHF
V gene: TRBV19
J gene: TRBJ1-6

CDR3 protein: CASGFFSSREQYF
V gene: TRBV12-5
J gene: TRBJ2-7

CDR3 protein: CASSDGDSRSPLHF
V gene: TRBV10-1
J gene: TRBJ1-6

CDR3 protein: CASSPSLHLNTEAFF
V gene: TRBV28
J gene: TRBJ1-1

CDR3 protein: CASRPGGSTDTQYF
V gene: TRBV9
J gene: TRBJ2-3

CDR3 protein: CASSQPTEHNEKLFF
V gene: TRBV4-1
J gene: TRBJ1-4

CDR3 protein: CASSSGFNTEAFF
V gene: TRBV5-1
J gene: TRBJ1-1

CDR3 protein: CSAVPGRGGTDTQYF
V gene: TRBV29-1
J gene: TRBJ2-3

CDR3 protein: CASSIEGLNTEAFF
V gene: TRBV19
J gene: TRBJ1-1

CDR3 protein: CASSELGGVNTEAFF
V gene: TRBV25-1
J gene: TRBJ1-1

CDR3 protein: CASSTGTVGQETQYF
V gene: TRBV9
J gene: TRBJ2-5

CDR3 protein: CASSQDTGGAGGYTF
V gene: TRBV4-1
J gene: TRBJ1-2

CDR3 protein: CASSSTGGSNSPLHF
V gene: TRBV7-3
J gene: TRBJ1-6

CDR3 protein: CASGLPGPAEQFF
V gene: TRBV12-5
J gene: TRBJ2-1

CDR3 protein: CASSIQSSVSTDTQYF
V gene: TRBV19
J gene: TRBJ2-3

CDR3 protein: CASSQALSQPQHF
V gene: TRBV4-1
J gene: TRBJ1-5

CDR3 protein: CASSDRDTGNEQFF
V gene: TRBV9
J gene: TRBJ2-1

CDR3 protein: CASSLVGGSYNEQFF
V gene: TRBV5-4
J gene: TRBJ2-1

CDR3 protein: CASRATGVQPQHF
V gene: TRBV5-8
J gene: TRBJ1-5

CDR3 protein: CASSLAGGERNEQFF
V gene: TRBV28
J gene: TRBJ2-1

CDR3 protein: CASRLNRVGAGEQFF
V gene: TRBV11-2
J gene: TRBJ2-1

CDR3 protein: CAISDSGGAGTGELFF
V gene: TRBV10-3
J gene: TRBJ2-2

CDR3 protein: CASSLGPSLDEQYF
V gene: TRBV11-3
J gene: TRBJ2-7

CDR3 protein: CASSYWERQETQYF
V gene: TRBV6-8
J gene: TRBJ2-5

CDR3 protein: CASSVAGTSAYEQYF
V gene: TRBV9
J gene: TRBJ2-7

CDR3 protein: CAWSSRGTQPQHF
V gene: TRBV30
J gene: TRBJ1-5

CDR3 protein: CASSSTGLAGIYSGANVLTF
V gene: TRBV9
J gene: TRBJ2-6

CDR3 protein: CASSRPAGGTGELFF
V gene: TRBV11-3
J gene: TRBJ2-2

CDR3 protein: CASSLASASSGNTIYF
V gene: TRBV5-1
J gene: TRBJ1-3

CDR3 protein: CASSSSLGVEQFF
V gene: TRBV7-3
J gene: TRBJ2-1

CDR3 protein: CSVEGGYGYTF
V gene: TRBV29-1
J gene: TRBJ1-2

CDR3 protein: CASSIAAGELFF
V gene: TRBV19
J gene: TRBJ2-2

CDR3 protein: CASSETSGLSYEQYF
V gene: TRBV27
J gene: TRBJ2-7

CDR3 protein: CASSYSFRGDYEQYF
V gene: TRBV6-5
J gene: TRBJ2-7

CDR3 protein: CATSRDIGGQFF
V gene: TRBV15
J gene: TRBJ2-1

CDR3 protein: CASSESGGFTEAFF
V gene: TRBV25-1
J gene: TRBJ1-1

CDR3 protein: CSVRPQGFEAFF
V gene: TRBV29-1
J gene: TRBJ1-1

CDR3 protein: CASSSDLAGERYNEQFF
V gene: TRBV5-6
J gene: TRBJ2-1

CDR3 protein: CASSLRGQGAYTEAFF
V gene: TRBV28
J gene: TRBJ1-1

CDR3 protein: CASSPGLAGGNEQFF
V gene: TRBV5-1
J gene: TRBJ2-1

CDR3 protein: CASSEVGGVFSNEQFF
V gene: TRBV2
J gene: TRBJ2-1

CDR3 protein: CAGSLADRGESPLHF
V gene: TRBV7-6
J gene: TRBJ1-6